These 16 T cell receptor beta chains were all obtained from the same sample, sequenced in a study of cytomegalovirus exposure and HLA in healthy donors. With 60 Vbeta and 13 Jbeta primers, the PCR was carried out. The assay was immunoSEQ multiplex PCR, and TCRdb's table has in-frame clones only and misses some. The data show around 91,000 clones, with just under 80% seen just once and approximately 4.8% held by the top ten. Sequenced sample: PBMCs. Every receptor here comes from a male donor in good health and CMV-seropositive.

This chain connects TRBV19 to TRBJ1-5, with D perhaps matching TRBD1 (6 bases). Trimming removed 3 bases from V and 0 bases from J, with 15 bases in between. CDR3 length: 17 amino acids. Germline lookup yields CDR1 LNHDA and CDR2 SQIVND (reference sequence). The CDR3 sequence is CASSMRGPANSNQPQHF. Here the CDR3 DNA reads TGTGCCAGTAGTATGCGGGGGCCCGCTAATAGCAATCAGCCCCAGCATTTT.

V and J are TRBV21-1 and TRBJ2-1; TRBD1 is the table's D call and was not checked against the DNA. TRBV21-1 is designated a pseudogene. The CDR3 covers 17 residues. CDR3 nucleotides: TGTGCCAGCAGCCCCAGGGGACCAGGAGACTCCTACAATGAGCAGTTCTTC. Translation gives CASSPRGPGDSYNEQFF.

V is TRBV13 and J is TRBJ2-3, with TRBD2 matching 8 bases. The germline V gene encodes CDR1 PRHDT and CDR2 FYEKMQ (reference sequence). The CDR3 totals 18 residues. V lost 6 bases and J lost 0; bases outside the gene matches: 14. Written as DNA, the CDR3 is TGTGCCAGCAGAACTATCGTCCCGGCTAGCGGGAGCACAGATACGCAGTATTTT. Amino acid sequence: CASRTIVPASGSTDTQYF.

The chain combines TRBV12-5 with TRBJ2-7; the match to TRBD1 covers 7 bases. This CDR3 is 16 amino acids long. V gave up 2 bases and J gave up 4 bases; unmatched junction bases: 11. Germline-derived CDR1 and CDR2 are LGHNT and FRNRAP. CDR3 DNA sequence: TGTGCTAGTGGTTTGACAACCGGGACAGAGCTTTACGAGCAGTACTTC. Amino acid sequence: CASGLTTGTELYEQYF.

This rearrangement joins TRBV5-1 to TRBJ2-3, with D perhaps matching TRBD1 (5 bases). CDR1 and CDR2 (germline): SGHRS, YFSETQ. V was shortened by 1 base and J by 2 bases, with 11 bases between the two germline ends. The CDR3 is made up of 15 amino acids. DNA of the CDR3: TGCGCCAGCAGCTTGACAGGCGATACCACAGATACGCAGTATTTT. The encoded protein is CASSLTGDTTDTQYF.

This clone was seen only a few times. The rearrangement joins TRBV5-6 to TRBJ2-1; D remains ambiguous. The CDR3 is 14 residues long. V was cut by 0 bases and J by 10 bases, with 14 bases left in between. Germline V lookup: CDR1 SGHDT, CDR2 YYEEEE. For the CDR3, the DNA is TGTGCCAGCAGCTTGGCCGGAAGGAGCTTGGAGCAGTTCTTC. Protein sequence: CASSLAGRSLEQFF.

This clone was detected a few times. The chain recombines TRBV5-6 with TRBJ2-7, with 7 bases that match TRBD2. Germline CDR1 reads SGHDT; CDR2 reads YYEEEE. J was trimmed by 2 bases and V by 7 bases; bases with no gene match: 12. The CDR3 has 15 residues. The CDR3 spells CASRSPREPPYEQYF. As DNA, the CDR3 is TGTGCCAGCCGGTCTCCGCGGGAGCCCCCCTACGAGCAGTACTTC.

The J gene is TRBJ1-3, the V gene TRBV9; 9 nucleotides match TRBD1. Germline trimming cut 4 bases from V and 5 bases from J; bases unmatched to any gene: 7. The CDR3 is 15 amino acids. Germline V gene lookup returns CDR1 SGDLS and CDR2 YYNGEE. CDR3 residues: CASSPTGQGRNTIYF. DNA for the CDR3: TGTGCCAGCAGCCCGACGGGACAGGGTAGAAACACCATATATTTT. Combining the CDR3 with reference TRBV9 and TRBJ1-3 gives the whole variable domain DSGVTQTPKHLITATGQRVTLRCSPRSGDLSVYWYQQSLDQGLQFLIQYYNGEERAKGNILERFSAQQFPDLHSELNLSSLELGDSALYFCASSPTGQGRNTIYFGEGSWLTVV.

This clone was seen only a few times. V and J are TRBV6-1 and TRBJ1-1; D may be TRBD1 (5 bases). With 6 bases removed from V and 3 bases from J, the gap between germline ends came to 14 bases. The CDR3 consists of 14 residues. Germline-derived CDR1 and CDR2 are MNHNS and SASEGT. CDR3 sequence (DNA): TGTGCCAGCAGCGAACCTGGGACTTACACTGAAGCTTTCTTT. It codes for CASSEPGTYTEAFF.

The chain has TRBV27 and TRBJ2-7; D is perhaps TRBD1 (5 bases). The V gene lost 2 bases and the J gene lost 2 bases, with 7 bases spanning the gap. CDR1 is MNHEY and CDR2 is SMNVEV in the germline V gene (reference sequence). CDR3 size: 13 residues. The CDR3 is CASSLDRTYEQYF. DNA for the CDR3: TGTGCCAGCAGTTTAGACAGAACCTACGAGCAGTACTTC.

Judged by abundance, this clone is medium-sized. The rearrangement uses TRBV6-5 and TRBJ2-7; TRBD2 matches 7 bases. V dropped 8 bases and J dropped 3; count of bases not matched to a gene: 10. The CDR3 contains 14 residues. Germline V gene lookup returns CDR1 MNHEY and CDR2 SVGAGI. As DNA, the CDR3 is TGTGCCAGCGGGTGGGGAGGGGCGGGCTACGAGCAGTACTTC. Translated, it gives CASGWGGAGYEQYF.

The chain uses TRBV18 and TRBJ2-1; TRBD2 matches 7 bases. The CDR3 runs to 14 residues. CDR1 KGHSH and CDR2 LQKENI come from the germline V gene. V lost 4 bases, J lost 10 bases, and 10 bases stayed unmatched. The CDR3 coding sequence is TGTGCCAGCTCACTAGCGGGCATTGCGCGCGAGCAGTTCTTC. It yields the protein CASSLAGIAREQFF.

This chain links TRBV18 with TRBJ1-1, with 8 bases lining up with TRBD1. The V segment lost 3 bases and the J segment 11 bases; nucleotides outside the gene matches: 11. Germline loops: CDR1 KGHSH, CDR2 LQKENI. The CDR3 extends over 14 amino acids. The CDR3 bases are TGTGCCAGCTCACCTTCCTCCTCGGACAGGGCGGCTTTCTTT. Residues: CASSPSSSDRAAFF.

The CDR3 loop is CASSIKGGGVTEAFF. The CDR3 DNA is TGCGCCAGCAGCATCAAAGGTGGGGGGGTGACTGAAGCTTTCTTT. V usage is TRBV5-1 and J usage is TRBJ1-1; tentatively, D is TRBD1 (5 bases). The length of the CDR3 is 15 residues. Trimming took 4 bases from V and 5 from J, leaving 18 bases between them. Germline CDR1 is SGHRS and CDR2 is YFSETQ.

The V call is TRBV28, the J call TRBJ1-5; 7 bases align to TRBD1. J gave up 7 bases and V 4 bases, and 13 bases lay outside the gene matches. The length of the CDR3 is 16 residues. Germline V gene data show CDR1 as MDHEN and CDR2 as SYDVKM. The CDR3 DNA reads TGTGCCAGCAGTTCACCGACAGGGCTGGGGGCACAGCCCCAGCATTTT. It translates to CASSSPTGLGAQPQHF.

The rearrangement links TRBV19 to TRBJ2-6, with 11 bases that match TRBD1. Trimming removed 9 bases from V and 1 base from J; junction bases left unmatched: 8. The CDR3 extends over 17 amino acids. Germline CDR1 LNHDA, CDR2 SQIVND (reference sequence). CDR3 bases: TGTGCCAGCCTAGGGGGACAGGGGGGATCTGGGGCCAACGTCCTGACTTTC. It specifies CASLGGQGGSGANVLTF.